What follows are 23 T cell receptor beta chains derived from one specimen sequenced in a study of blood T cell repertoires in COVID-19. Sequencing used immunoSEQ multiplex PCR; TCRdb keeps in-frame clones, though not all of them. Among about 230,000 clones listed, roughly 80% were seen once. The sequenced sample was peripheral blood. These receptors all come from a woman over 75 with acute or convalescent COVID-19.

The chain links TRBV19 to TRBJ2-5; 7 bases are a match to TRBD2. V lost 3 bases, J lost 1 base, and 2 bases stayed unmatched. The V gene's germline CDR1 is LNHDA and CDR2 SQIVND (reference sequence). The CDR3 is made up of 14 amino acids. The CDR3: CASSMGGIQETQYF. CDR3 coding DNA: TGTGCCAGTAGTATGGGAGGGATCCAAGAGACCCAGTACTTC.

This clone has only a few counts. V usage is TRBV9 and J usage is TRBJ1-1; no definite D call. The germline V gene has CDR1 SGDLS and CDR2 YYNGEE. Trimming left V 2 bases short and J 4 bases short, with 9 bases between. This CDR3 is 13 amino acids long. This CDR3 is CASSVEDSTEAFF. DNA for the CDR3: TGTGCCAGCAGCGTCGAGGATTCCACTGAAGCTTTCTTT.

In its sample, this clone was seen once. The V and J genes are TRBV7-9 and TRBJ2-3, with D perhaps matching TRBD1 (7 bases). Germline CDR1 and CDR2: SEHNR and FQNEAQ (reference sequence). V lost 5 bases and J lost 4, with 16 bases in between. The CDR3 spans 15 residues. CDR3 region: CASSQGGSLADTQYF. The DNA of the CDR3 is TGTGCCAGCAGCCAGGGGGGCTCCCTGGCAGATACGCAGTATTTT.

There are a few counts of this clone. The rearrangement links TRBV11-3 to TRBJ2-3; D is perhaps TRBD2 (5 bases). CDR3 length: 14 residues. V was clipped by 2 bases and J by 3 bases, with 9 bases between them. Germline CDR1 and CDR2: SGHNT and YENEEA. CDR3 bases: TGTGCCAGCAGCTTATCTCGGGGAACAGATACGCAGTATTTT. Protein product: CASSLSRGTDTQYF.

This clone was detected a few times. The chain is built from TRBV19 and TRBJ1-5; D ambiguous. V was shortened by 2 bases and J by 0 bases, with 14 bases between the two germline ends. This CDR3 comprises 17 residues. CDR1 LNHDA and CDR2 SQIVND come from the germline V gene (reference sequence). The DNA for the CDR3 is TGTGCCAGTAGTATATTTCTAGCGGACGCTAGCAATCAGCCCCAGCATTTT. Translation: CASSIFLADASNQPQHF. Filled out from reference TRBV19 and TRBJ1-5, the complete variable domain reads DGGITQSPKYLFRKEGQNVTLSCEQNLNHDAMYWYRQDPGQGLRLIYYSQIVNDFQKGDIAEGYSVSREKKESFPLTVTSAQKNPTAFYLCASSIFLADASNQPQHFGDGTRLSIL.

The genes are TRBV2 and TRBJ1-1, with 10 bases identical to TRBD1. This CDR3 contains 15 residues. Germline V gene data show CDR1 as SNHLY and CDR2 as FYNNEI. The junction had 8 bases not matched to a gene; V was cut back by 10 bases and J by 0 bases. For the CDR3, the DNA is TGTGCCACCCGGGACAGGGGTTTATTGAACACTGAAGCTTTCTTT. This sequence encodes CATRDRGLLNTEAFF.

This clone was observed a single time. The chain is built from TRBV4-1 and TRBJ1-2; 12 nucleotides align to TRBD1. Trimming cost V 0 bases and J 2 bases; bases outside gene matches: 4. Germline values: CDR1 MGHRA, CDR2 YSYEKL. This CDR3 spans 17 amino acids. The CDR3 DNA reads TGCGCCAGCAGCCAAGAGGGACAGGGGGCGGTAAACTATGGCTACACCTTC. Residues: CASSQEGQGAVNYGYTF.

The rearrangement joins TRBV18 to TRBJ2-5; the D gene is possibly TRBD1 (6 bases). The CDR3 runs to 14 residues. V was clipped by 2 bases and J by 1 base, with 8 bases between them. The germline gives CDR1 KGHSH, CDR2 LQKENI. CDR3 region: CASSPGQLQETQYF. The CDR3 nucleotides are TGTGCCAGCTCACCAGGACAGCTCCAAGAGACCCAGTACTTC.

The V call is TRBV9, the J call TRBJ2-4, with D maybe TRBD2 (7 bases). Germline CDR1 is SGDLS and CDR2 is YYNGEE. This CDR3 contains 16 residues. Trimming cost V 0 bases and J 12 bases, with 22 bases left between them. Here the CDR3 DNA reads TGTGCCAGCAGCGTAGCGATCGGGGGGCCCTCAGTCGATCAGTACTTC. It specifies CASSVAIGGPSVDQYF.

J is TRBJ2-5 and V is TRBV28; TRBD1 might be the D (6 bases). Trimming removed 2 bases from V and 2 bases from J, with 15 bases in between. Germline V gene data show CDR1 as MDHEN and CDR2 as SYDVKM. The CDR3 consists of 16 residues. CDR3: CASSLGGLGGQETQYF. The CDR3 coding sequence is TGTGCCAGCAGTTTAGGGGGCTTGGGCGGGCAAGAGACCCAGTACTTC.

This chain uses TRBV6-1 with TRBJ1-1; 8 nucleotides agree with TRBD1. With V trimmed by 2 bases and J by 2 bases, 16 bases remained unmatched. The CDR3 has 19 amino acids. Germline CDR1 and CDR2: MNHNS and SASEGT. The CDR3 DNA reads as TGTGCCAGCAGTGAAATAGTAAGGGCAGGGGGCTTGAGCAACACTGAAGCTTTCTTT. Its protein is CASSEIVRAGGLSNTEAFF.

The count of this clone is one. The chain combines TRBV19 with TRBJ2-5, with TRBD1 matching 7 bases. Trimming took 6 bases from V and 1 from J; bases not matched to a gene: 5. The CDR3 extends over 14 amino acids. Germline V gene sequence: CDR1 LNHDA, CDR2 SQIVND (reference sequence). The CDR3 DNA is TGTGCCAGTAGCAGCAGACAGGGCCAAGAGACCCAGTACTTC. Amino acid sequence: CASSSRQGQETQYF.

The rearrangement uses TRBV10-1 and TRBJ2-1; maybe TRBD1 (6 bases). V dropped 4 bases and J dropped 0 bases, with 10 bases sitting between them. The CDR3 is 15 residues long. Germline V gives CDR1 WNHNN, CDR2 SYGVQD (reference sequence). The CDR3 DNA follows: TGCGCCAGCAGTGGAGGGACATACTCCTACAATGAGCAGTTCTTC. Translation gives CASSGGTYSYNEQFF.

This chain links TRBV7-2 with TRBJ2-6; TRBD1 is a possible D gene (5 bases). The V end lost 5 bases, the J end lost 4 bases, and 18 bases lay between the germline ends. This CDR3 contains 17 residues. CDR1 is SGHTA, CDR2 FQGNSA, per germline. CDR3 region: CASSPTLRGLGANVLTF. CDR3 coding DNA: TGTGCCAGCAGCCCCACACTAAGGGGCCTCGGGGCCAACGTCCTGACTTTC. The full variable domain, rest sourced from reference TRBV7-2 and TRBJ2-6, is GAGVSQSPSNKVTEKGKDVELRCDPISGHTALYWYRQSLGQGLEFLIYFQGNSAPDKSGLPSDRFSAERTGGSVSTLTIQRTQQEDSAVYLCASSPTLRGLGANVLTFGAGSRLTVL.

The CDR3 protein is CASSTLAGGPSGELFF. The CDR3 region has the DNA TGTGCCAGTAGTACTCTAGCGGGGGGGCCCTCCGGGGAGCTGTTTTTT. The V and J genes are TRBV19 and TRBJ2-2, with TRBD2 matching 12 bases. Trimming removed 4 bases from V and 6 bases from J; junction bases left unmatched: 6. This CDR3 comprises 16 residues. CDR1 and CDR2 from the germline V gene are LNHDA and SQIVND (reference sequence).

The chain has TRBV6-5 and TRBJ1-6; the match to TRBD1 covers 7 bases. The CDR3 totals 15 residues. Germline values: CDR1 MNHEY, CDR2 SVGAGI. V shed 2 bases, J shed 8 bases, and the junction held 6 bases outside the gene matches. CDR3: CASSYDGQGDSPLHF. For the CDR3, the DNA is TGTGCCAGCAGTTACGACGGGCAGGGGGATTCACCCCTCCACTTT.

CDR3: CASSLKTGADSGSYEQYF. In DNA, the CDR3 is TGTGCCAGCAGCTTAAAGACAGGGGCCGACTCAGGCTCCTACGAGCAGTACTTC. The chain combines TRBV7-8 with TRBJ2-7; TRBD1 matches at 8 bases. CDR1 SGHVS and CDR2 FQNEAQ come from the germline V gene. J was trimmed by 0 bases and V by 2 bases; bases with no gene match: 12. This CDR3 comprises 18 residues. The variable domain in full, completed from reference TRBV7-8 and TRBJ2-7, reads GAGVSQSPRYKVAKRGQDVALRCDPISGHVSLFWYQQALGQGPEFLTYFQNEAQLDKSGLPSDRFFAERPEGSVSTLKIQRTQQEDSAVYLCASSLKTGADSGSYEQYFGPGTRLTVT.

The table lists this clone with many counts. This rearrangement joins TRBV4-2 to TRBJ1-5, with 9 bases matching TRBD1. The CDR3 length is 15 residues. Per germline, CDR1 LGHNA and CDR2 YNFKEQ. V was pared by 1 base and J by 2 bases, with 0 bases of the junction left unmatched. CDR3 residues: CASSQGTGGNQPQHF. For the CDR3, the DNA is TGTGCCAGCAGCCAAGGGACAGGGGGCAATCAGCCCCAGCATTTT.

The chain carries TRBV7-8 and TRBJ1-6; D is possibly TRBD1 (6 bases). The germline V and J ends were trimmed by 2 bases and 6 bases, with 23 bases remaining between them. The CDR3 contains 19 residues. The germline V gene has CDR1 SGHVS and CDR2 FQNEAQ. The CDR3 protein is CASSLRGGINSGPNSPLHF. The CDR3 DNA follows: TGTGCCAGCAGCTTAAGAGGGGGAATAAACAGCGGACCTAATTCACCCCTCCACTTT. Full variable domain (remainder filled in from reference TRBV7-8 and TRBJ1-6): GAGVSQSPRYKVAKRGQDVALRCDPISGHVSLFWYQQALGQGPEFLTYFQNEAQLDKSGLPSDRFFAERPEGSVSTLKIQRTQQEDSAVYLCASSLRGGINSGPNSPLHFGNGTRLTVT.

This sequence joins TRBV5-1 and TRBJ2-1, with 9 bases fitting TRBD2. J gave up 0 bases and V 3 bases, and 4 bases lay outside the gene matches. In germline, CDR1 is SGHRS, CDR2 YFSETQ. The CDR3 sequence is 16 residues long. The CDR3 spells CASSWAGGSSYNEQFF. CDR3 nucleotide sequence: TGCGCCAGCAGCTGGGCGGGAGGGAGCTCCTACAATGAGCAGTTCTTC.

This clone was detected only once. The chain uses TRBV5-4 and TRBJ1-4, with 12 bases lining up with TRBD1. The CDR3 is 17 residues long. The germline V gene encodes CDR1 SGHNT and CDR2 YYREEE (reference sequence). Losses at the gene ends were 0 bases for V and 8 bases for J; bases not matched to a gene: 8. The CDR3 loop is CASSLGGTGGASEKLFF. The CDR3, as DNA: TGTGCCAGCAGCTTGGGGGGGACAGGGGGCGCCTCGGAAAAACTGTTTTTT.

V and J are TRBV28 and TRBJ1-1; tentatively, D is TRBD1 (5 bases). The CDR3 runs 15 residues. In germline, CDR1 is MDHEN, CDR2 SYDVKM. The germline V and J ends were trimmed by 3 bases and 2 bases, with 13 bases remaining between them. The CDR3 loop is CASSFVGQHNTEAFF. The CDR3 DNA sequence: TGTGCCAGCAGTTTCGTCGGACAACATAACACTGAAGCTTTCTTT.

The V gene is TRBV5-6, the J gene TRBJ2-5, with TRBD1 matching 7 bases. CDR1 is SGHDT, CDR2 YYEEEE, per germline. The CDR3 is made up of 14 amino acids. J was trimmed by 1 base and V by 6 bases; bases with no gene match: 6. This CDR3 reads CASTLTGTQETQYF. CDR3 in DNA: TGTGCCAGCACCCTGACAGGGACCCAAGAGACCCAGTACTTC.